Listed below are T cell receptor beta chains from one sample, sequenced in a study of cytomegalovirus exposure and HLA in healthy donors. TCRdb's copy holds only in-frame clones and misses some; the assay was immunoSEQ multiplex PCR. This sample has some 150,000 clones, with 65% to 85% found just once. Sequencing was performed on PBMCs. The source of these receptors is a man between 60 and 75 years old in good health and CMV-seronegative. Each CDR3 is given with its conserved first and last residue. The order of the fields is J gene, D gene, V gene, clone size, CDR3 protein, CDR3 DNA. The D gene is left open where the match is weak. A row's size may be missing; if present it is once, few, many or a size class.

TRBJ2-1 TRBD2 TRBV25-1 - CASSESTSGRAYEQFF TGTGCCAGCAGTGAATCGACTAGCGGGAGGGCTTATGAGCAGTTCTTC
TRBJ2-1 - TRBV7-2 few CASSAGPGEQFF TGTGCCAGCAGCGCGGGACCGGGTGAGCAGTTCTTC
TRBJ1-2 TRBD1 TRBV5-4 few CASSLIQGAGGYTF TGTGCCAGCAGCCTGATACAGGGGGCGGGTGGCTACACCTTC
TRBJ2-5 TRBD2 TRBV10-3 - CAISEERTSQETQYF TGTGCCATCAGTGAGGAAAGGACTAGCCAAGAGACCCAGTACTTC
TRBJ1-5 - TRBV18 - CASSPYSPGGRNQPQHF TGTGCCAGCTCACCATATAGTCCGGGCGGGCGCAATCAGCCCCAGCATTTT
TRBJ2-5 TRBD1 TRBV30 - CAWSVLIRQGGETQYF TGTGCCTGGAGTGTACTAATCCGACAGGGCGGGGAGACCCAGTACTTC
TRBJ2-2 TRBD2 TRBV30 - CAWSGTRTFIHTGELFF TGTGCCTGGAGCGGGACTAGAACATTTATACACACCGGGGAGCTGTTTTTT
TRBJ2-7 TRBD2 TRBV4-3 - CASSLGTSGSKGNEQYF TGCGCCAGCAGCCTCGGGACTAGCGGGAGTAAAGGGAACGAGCAGTACTTC
TRBJ2-1 TRBD1 TRBV29-1 - CSVTGDRENYNEQFF TGCAGCGTGACCGGGGACAGGGAGAACTACAATGAGCAGTTCTTC
TRBJ2-7 - TRBV6-1 - CASTPGHSSYEQYF TGTGCCAGCACCCCGGGACACAGCTCCTACGAGCAGTACTTC
TRBJ1-5 - TRBV5-1 once CASSLEGVSNQPQHF TGCGCCAGCAGCTTGGAGGGGGTGAGCAATCAGCCCCAGCATTTT
TRBJ2-1 TRBD2 TRBV7-3 - CASSFNLAGGNEQFF TGTGCCAGCAGCTTCAATTTAGCGGGGGGGAATGAGCAGTTCTTC
TRBJ2-2 TRBD2 TRBV5-4 once CASSDGLAGGGSGLFF TGTGCCAGCAGCGACGGACTAGCGGGAGGAGGGTCGGGGCTGTTTTTT
TRBJ1-3 TRBD1 TRBV7-2 few CASTGQGIAGNTIYF TGTGCCAGCACGGGACAGGGGATAGCTGGAAACACCATATATTTT
TRBJ1-2 TRBD1 TRBV16 - CANSGRDRGFYGYTF TGTGCCAACTCCGGTCGGGACAGGGGTTTCTATGGCTACACCTTC
TRBJ2-3 TRBD2 TRBV7-9 few CASSLPLREGLDTQYF TGTGCCAGCAGCTTACCCCTCCGGGAGGGCCTGGATACGCAGTATTTT
TRBJ2-3 TRBD2 TRBV9 - CASSAAGTSSTDTQYF TGTGCCAGCAGCGCCGCCGGGACTAGTAGCACAGATACGCAGTATTTT
TRBJ2-1 - TRBV29-1 - CSVAREGDFYNEQFF TGCAGCGTGGCCCGCGAAGGGGATTTCTACAATGAGCAGTTCTTC
TRBJ2-1 TRBD2 TRBV11-1 few CASAGLAGAIYNEQFF TGTGCCAGCGCTGGATTAGCGGGGGCGATCTACAATGAGCAGTTCTTC
TRBJ1-3 TRBD1 TRBV7-8 - CASSLSGTGPLSGNTIYF TGTGCCAGCAGCCTATCGGGGACAGGGCCCTTATCTGGAAACACCATATATTTT
TRBJ2-7 TRBD1 TRBV4-1 - CASSQVRTGLYEQYF TGCGCCAGCAGCCAGGTCAGGACAGGGCTATACGAGCAGTACTTC
TRBJ2-3 TRBD2 TRBV27 - CASSSLAGGGTDTQYF TGTGCCAGCAGTTCGTTAGCGGGAGGGGGCACAGATACGCAGTATTTT
TRBJ2-2 TRBD1 TRBV9 - CASSSGGQASNTGELFF TGTGCCAGCAGCTCAGGAGGACAGGCTTCGAACACCGGGGAGCTGTTTTTT
TRBJ2-7 TRBD2 TRBV5-4 - CASSLWTSGYEQYF TGTGCCAGCAGCTTGTGGACTAGCGGCTACGAGCAGTACTTC
TRBJ1-4 TRBD1 TRBV4-1 - CASSQAKGAHEKLFF TGCGCCAGCAGCCAAGCGAAGGGGGCTCATGAAAAACTGTTTTTT
TRBJ2-3 TRBD1 TRBV29-1 - CSVTPGTGGFGTDTQYF TGCAGCGTAACGCCGGGGACAGGGGGCTTCGGTACAGATACGCAGTATTTT
TRBJ2-5 TRBD2 TRBV28 once CASSSGGRETQYF TGTGCCAGCAGTTCGGGGGGACGGGAGACCCAGTACTTC
TRBJ2-7 TRBD1 TRBV6-1 - CASRPGQGAYEQYF TGTGCCAGCAGACCGGGACAGGGGGCTTACGAGCAGTACTTC
TRBJ1-4 - TRBV30 - CAWKTGRGGEKLFF TGTGCCTGGAAAACGGGGCGGGGGGGTGAAAAACTGTTTTTT
TRBJ2-5 - TRBV5-1 few CASSLELYASGAGETQYF TGCGCCAGCAGCTTGGAGCTATATGCGTCGGGAGCTGGGGAGACCCAGTACTTC
TRBJ1-1 - TRBV7-3 - CASSENQGLGTEAFF TGTGCCAGCAGCGAGAACCAGGGTTTAGGTACTGAAGCTTTCTTT
TRBJ2-7 - TRBV7-2 - CASSTGLEYEQYF TGTGCCAGCAGCACGGGACTTGAATACGAGCAGTACTTC
TRBJ2-3 TRBD2 TRBV6-4 - CASSDVLAGCRTDTQYF TGTGCCAGCAGTGACGTTCTAGCGGGGTGTCGCACAGATACGCAGTATTTT
TRBJ2-7 TRBD1 TRBV30 - CAWRVPGQGNEQYF TGTGCCTGGAGGGTCCCGGGACAGGGGAACGAGCAGTACTTC
TRBJ2-7 - TRBV6-6 few CASSATYEQYF TGTGCCAGCAGTGCCACCTACGAGCAGTACTTC
TRBJ2-1 TRBD2 TRBV19 - CASQLRGGLTVNEQFF TGTGCCAGCCAACTTCGCGGGGGACTTACCGTTAATGAGCAGTTCTTC
TRBJ2-3 - TRBV7-2 - CASSPGGTDTQYF TGTGCCAGCAGCCCAGGGGGCACAGATACGCAGTATTTT
TRBJ2-1 TRBD2 TRBV25-1 - CASSPSPSGRDNEQFF TGTGCCAGCAGTCCCTCTCCTAGCGGGAGGGATAATGAGCAGTTCTTC
TRBJ1-4 TRBD1 TRBV4-2 - CASSHDRVNEKLFF TGTGCCAGCAGCCACGACAGGGTAAATGAAAAACTGTTTTTT
TRBJ1-2 TRBD1 TRBV28 - CASSLGQGNYGYTF TGTGCCAGCAGTCTTGGACAGGGTAACTATGGCTACACCTTC
TRBJ1-2 - TRBV5-6 - CASSLGDSNYGYTF TGTGCCAGCAGCTTAGGCGACAGTAACTATGGCTACACCTTC
TRBJ2-5 - TRBV6-1 once CASSESGRQETQYF TGTGCCAGCAGTGAAAGCGGGCGCCAAGAGACCCAGTACTTC
TRBJ2-7 TRBD2 TRBV15 - CATSTYSSGNYEQYF TGTGCCACCAGCACCTATTCTAGCGGAAACTACGAGCAGTACTTC
TRBJ2-7 TRBD2 TRBV7-9 - CSSSLSGRAEVRSYEQYF TGTTCCAGCAGCTTGAGCGGGAGGGCCGAGGTTCGCTCCTACGAGCAGTACTTC
TRBJ2-3 - TRBV5-1 - CASRTSGQTDTQYF TGCGCCAGCAGGACATCTGGACAGACCGATACGCAGTATTTT
TRBJ2-6 - TRBV14 - CASSALGSGANVLTF TGTGCCAGCAGCGCGCTCGGGTCTGGGGCCAACGTCCTGACTTTC
TRBJ2-5 - TRBV7-2 - CASSFQGGQETQYF TGTGCCAGCAGCTTCCAGGGAGGTCAAGAGACCCAGTACTTC
TRBJ2-5 - TRBV10-1 - CASSESVGAETQYF TGCGCCAGCAGTGAGTCTGTTGGGGCAGAGACCCAGTACTTC
TRBJ2-2 - TRBV19 - CASTQGGLGGELFF TGTGCCAGTACTCAGGGGGGTTTAGGCGGGGAGCTGTTTTTT
TRBJ1-3 TRBD1 TRBV10-3 - CAISGQVSGNTIYF TGTGCCATCAGCGGACAGGTCTCTGGAAACACCATATATTTT
TRBJ1-3 TRBD1 TRBV4-1 - CASSQAGGDHHTIYF TGCGCCAGCAGCCAAGCAGGGGGCGATCACCACACCATATATTTT
TRBJ2-3 TRBD2 TRBV27 - CASSAIFTSGGTDTQYF TGTGCCAGCAGTGCTATCTTCACTAGCGGGGGCACAGATACGCAGTATTTT
TRBJ2-1 - TRBV4-1 - CASSQDRGPDEQFF TGCGCCAGCAGCCAAGACCGAGGGCCCGATGAGCAGTTCTTC
TRBJ2-1 TRBD2 TRBV6-5 - CASSYSTSGSNEQFF TGTGCCAGCAGTTACTCGACTAGCGGGAGCAATGAGCAGTTCTTC
TRBJ1-2 - TRBV28 - CASSSPPQGTGYTF TGTGCCAGCAGCTCTCCCCCTCAGGGGACTGGCTACACCTTC